This T cell receptor beta chain was retrieved from a study of shared clonotypes between healthy human individuals. Trimming left V 3 bases short and J 2 bases short, with 12 bases between. The germline gives CDR1 SGHVS, CDR2 FNYEAQ. The CDR3 totals 15 residues. Around 82 million PBMCs supplied genomic DNA for unsorted samples. TCRdb's copy holds only in-frame clones and misses some; the assay was immunoSEQ multiplex PCR. The profile shows some 490,000 clones, approximately 82% of them singletons. This clone appeared a few times. The TCR originated in a woman aged 35 to 49 in good health. Some clones in this sample may be carry-over from other donors' samples. The V gene is TRBV7-6, the J gene TRBJ2-3, with unresolved D. The source material was PBMCs. The DNA of the CDR3 is TGTGCCAGCAGCTTGAGCATACTTCCCACAGATACGCAGTATTTT. Protein: CASSLSILPTDTQYF.